The 2 T cell receptor beta chains below all came from one sample that was sequenced in a study of beta chain features in type 1 diabetes. Study findings and constraints: Shortening of TCRB CDR3s, moderate but significant, appeared in all four CD4+ subsets of Type 1 diabetes patients.

Their target antigens are unknown. Expressed TCRB transcripts were sequenced because the entire RNA isolate underwent reverse transcription. Sequenced by immunoSEQ multiplex PCR; TCRdb stores in-frame clones only, minus some. The sample yields about 640,000 clones, 9.5% to 15% seen once. Sequenced input: naive CD4+ T cells from blood. These receptors all stem from a man aged 25 to 40 with type 1 diabetes.

This rearrangement joins TRBV6-5 to TRBJ1-6; 7 bases agree with TRBD1. J lost 9 bases, V lost 2 bases, and 7 bases had no gene match. Per the germline V gene, CDR1 is MNHEY and CDR2 is SVGAGI. The CDR3 contains 15 residues. The CDR3 sequence is CASSYQQGLGSPLHF. CDR3 DNA: TGTGCCAGCAGTTACCAACAGGGGCTGGGTTCACCCCTCCACTTT.

The chain uses TRBV27 and TRBJ1-2; unclear D gene. Trimming took off 6 bases at V and 2 bases at J, with 16 bases between the two ends. CDR1 and CDR2 from the germline V gene are MNHEY and SMNVEV (reference sequence). The CDR3 runs to 15 residues. The chain's CDR3 is CASSPSLRQNYGYTF. In nucleotides, the CDR3 is TGTGCCAGCAGCCCATCCCTACGGCAGAACTATGGCTACACCTTC.